This entry features one T cell receptor beta chain sequence. Its recognized antigen is unknown. No quality values exist for individual bases; no much larger clone is one base distant. These data come from a study of blood T cell repertoires in COVID-19 (dated by TCRdb to about 2020). General notes on the study: Samples covering the acute and convalescent phases of COVID-19 were provided by collaborators in the United States, Italy and Spain. The prospective study material was composed of cDNA or gDNA derived from T cells, B-cell-depleted T cells, or PBMCs. Deeply sampled blood TCRbeta repertoires from subjects exposed to, actively infected with, or recovered from COVID-19 were included in the dataset. The repertoires were released in a freely available public database intended as a resource for research on the immune response to SARS-CoV-2. The samples were drawn from the first 160 participants of the ongoing ImmuneRACE study and from 1,200 or so subjects provided by 6 global collaborators. Sample metadata almost always included a de-identified subject ID, COVID-19 status, age in years and sex. Where HLA class I and class II types were available, the types were taken from metadata supplied by the sample provider, not from assay-based typing.

CDR1 and CDR2 are read off the germline V gene as SGHRS and YFSETQ. Trimmed from V: 3 bases; trimmed from J: 8 bases; junction bases lacking a gene match: 6. From the cysteine up to the phenylalanine, the CDR3 has a length of 14 residues. The retained sequence is limited to the CDR3, 42 bases, with the frame set at the first base. What the study reported, not specific to this receptor: How much clinical and demographic metadata was included differed by source and by participant, and the metadata was provided uncurated.

TCRbeta CDR3 regions were amplified from genomic DNA by means of the immunoSEQ Assay, a bias-controlled multiplex PCR. As for the authors' bioinformatics: Nucleated cell counts per sample were estimated from amplification of reference gene primers within the assay. To quantify the absolute abundance of each unique TCRbeta CDR3 rearrangement, sequence reads were collapsed and filtered. For each sample, productive Simpson clonality was calculated as the square root of Simpson's diversity index over productive rearrangements. In TCRdb, the immuneACCESS table is reduced to in-frame sequences with V and J assigned. These tables do not hold every clone; where another copy was compared, an unresolved V gene accounts for under half, and the others remain unexplained. V, J and clone size were drawn from that table, and D and trimming were deduced from the DNA. The sample includes some 110,000 clones, with about nine tenths observed a single time. Over 7% of the sample comes from the top ten.

Each collaborating institution followed its own protocols to collect whole blood in K2EDTA tubes. For TCRbeta analysis, collaborator samples were shipped as frozen whole blood, as isolated PBMCs, or as DNA extracted from either sample type. Sequenced sample: peripheral blood. The origin of this receptor is a human donor in a cohort sampled during active COVID-19. The chain is made from TRBV5-1 and TRBJ1-4, with TRBD1 matching 8 junction bases. The DNA is TGCGCCAGCAGCTGGCAGGGGGCGGGAGAAAAACTGTTTTTT. It encodes CASSWQGAGEKLFF.